Reported below is one T cell receptor beta chain. The germline gives CDR1 SGHTA, CDR2 FQGNSA. V was cut by 1 base and J by 2 bases, with 13 bases left in between. The CDR3 spans 16 residues. This sample stems from a study of blood T cell repertoires in COVID-19. As for the study in general: PBMCs, B-cell-depleted T cells, or T cells were the source of the cDNA or gDNA that made up the material.

Assay: immunoSEQ multiplex PCR; the TCRdb copy retains only in-frame clones and omits some. The sample gives under 350,000 clones, around four fifths of which show up once; 8.5% to 9.5% is in the top ten. The sample was peripheral blood. The chain employs TRBV7-2 and TRBJ2-3; D possibly corresponds to TRBD2 (5 bases). This receptor was taken from a woman aged 45 to 65 who had recovered from COVID-19. The CDR3 nucleotides read TGTGCCAGCAGCTTAGGTCCAGCGGCTTACACAGATACGCAGTATTTT. Its translation: CASSLGPAAYTDTQYF.